The sequence of this T cell receptor (beta chain) was determined in a study of cytomegalovirus exposure and HLA in healthy donors. Background on the study: The platform used for the roughly 110 validation repertoires matched that of the roughly 630 first-cohort repertoires, a later analysis reported.

Broader study findings: Researchers reported that a few CMV-associated chains were confirmed in vitro as CMV antigen-specific. Among TCR beta chains, those listed as cytomegalovirus-associated numbered over 150. Most TCRs appeared rarely, but some public TCRs recurred in many donors.

Libraries were prepared by immunoSEQ multiplex PCR; TCRdb keeps only in-frame clonotypes and omits some of them. Of over 200,000 clones in the sample, 88% were seen once. The CDR3 consists of 15 residues. V lost 0 bases to trimming and J lost 4 bases; unmatched junction nucleotides: 3. Germline CDR1 SGHRS, CDR2 YFSETQ. Concerning this clone itself: As yet, its antigen is unknown.

Specimen: PBMCs. The receptor comes from a young woman in good health and CMV-seronegative. V and J are TRBV5-1 and TRBJ2-1; 8 bases align to TRBD2. The DNA of the CDR3 is TGCGCCAGCAGCTTGGAGGGGACTAGTTACAATGAGCAGTTCTTC. Residues: CASSLEGTSYNEQFF.